The 6 T cell receptor beta chains reported below all come from one sample, sequenced in a study of CD8 T cells in Susac syndrome. Reverse transcription of about 0.5 to 1 ug RNA used random hexamers. One entry per CDR3 protein results from TCRdb running MiXCR on the immunoSEQ multiplex PCR reads. This repertoire shows under 250,000 distinct CDR3 sequences, about 95% found once; its top ten account for approximately 0.15%. The sequenced sample was CD4+ T cells from PBMCs. These receptors were taken from a human donor with Susac syndrome.

This clonotype was observed a single time. V and J are TRBV24-1 and TRBJ2-1, with 9 bases fitting TRBD1. V was clipped by 4 bases and J by 2 bases; unmatched bases: 5. The CDR3 covers 16 residues. In germline, CDR1 is KGHDR, CDR2 SFDVKD. In DNA, the CDR3 is TGTGCCACCAGTGACCCTACAGGGGGCCCCTACAATGAGCAGTTCTTC. Protein sequence: CATSDPTGGPYNEQFF.

The chain has TRBV5-4 and TRBJ1-5; D remains unclear. Germline assignment: CDR1 SGHNT and CDR2 YYREEE (reference sequence). The CDR3 is 15 residues long. V was clipped by 0 bases and J by 10 bases, with 17 bases between them. In DNA form, the CDR3 reads TGTGCCAGCAGCTTGGGAGGGTTAGGGAGCAGCCCCCAGCATTTT. Residues: CASSLGGLGSSPQHF.

The V call is TRBV29-1, the J call TRBJ2-7; 9 bases are shared with TRBD1. Germline CDR1 SQVTM, CDR2 ANQGSEA. The CDR3 covers 16 residues. V gave up 4 bases and J gave up 2 bases; unmatched junction bases: 12. DNA of the CDR3: TGCAGCGTTGGTACCCCCCAGGGACAGGGAGCCTACGAGCAGTACTTC. Protein product: CSVGTPQGQGAYEQYF.

The rearrangement joins TRBV19 to TRBJ1-1; maybe TRBD1 (6 bases). This CDR3 comprises 18 residues. V was clipped by 0 bases and J by 3 bases, with 20 bases between them. CDR1 LNHDA and CDR2 SQIVND come from the germline V gene (reference sequence). The CDR3 sequence: CASSIDEPRGLMDTEAFF. The CDR3, as DNA: TGTGCCAGTAGTATAGATGAACCCCGGGGGCTAATGGACACTGAAGCTTTCTTT.

The genes are TRBV18 and TRBJ1-1; D is possibly TRBD1 (5 bases). This CDR3 spans 16 amino acids. CDR1 KGHSH and CDR2 LQKENI come from the germline V gene. V was cut by 0 bases and J by 1 base, with 12 bases left in between. CDR3 region: CASSPPTGGRNTEAFF. CDR3 nucleotides: TGTGCCAGCTCACCACCAACAGGAGGTAGGAACACTGAAGCTTTCTTT.

This chain uses TRBV29-1 with TRBJ1-5, with D possibly matching TRBD1 (6 bases). The germline V and J ends were trimmed by 4 bases and 1 base, with 8 bases remaining between them. The CDR3 runs to 13 residues. Per germline, CDR1 SQVTM and CDR2 ANQGSEA. The CDR3 DNA reads as TGCAGCGTTGCACAGGGAAGCAATCAGCCCCAGCATTTT. This encodes CSVAQGSNQPQHF.